The text below deals with one T cell receptor (beta chain). This clone was detected a few times. Its antigen is unknown. Qualities for individual bases were not recorded, and no much larger clone is one base off. The immunoSEQ Assay was used to sequence TCR beta CDR3 regions from DNA. The authors' pipeline ran thus. T cell density was computed as TCR beta template counts normalized to usable DNA estimated by amplifying housekeeping genes. Using the preseqR package, richness was estimated by extrapolating to 120,000 templates for tissue samples and 400,000 templates for PBMC samples. Clonality was defined as one minus Pielou's evenness. Tissue-enriched TCRs were identified through differential abundance testing performed on productive amino-acid clonotypes, with a minimum total count of 5 and an alpha of 0.1. The Jaccard Index and the Morisita Overlap Index were used to measure repertoire overlap between compartments. GLIPH clustered TCR beta CDR3s with public tetramer-defined viral CDR3s; viral motifs required at least three viral sequences plus V-gene enrichment. TCRdb re-hosts the immuneACCESS table, in-frame sequences only. Its copies lack some clones; in the studies checked, an unresolved V gene accounts for under half of them, and the cause for the rest is not known. V and J calls plus clone size are reproduced from that table; the DNA served to infer D and trimming. The sample data list 2,100 or so clones, and roughly 29% of these were observed just once. The ten largest clones add up to more than 10% of the sample.

These data come from a study of T cells in localized non-small cell lung cancer (dated by TCRdb to the early 2020s). As for the study more broadly: T cell repertoires of 236 early-stage NSCLC patients were analyzed, with tumors being compared against uninvolved tumor-adjacent lungs. The cohort comprised some 240 treatment-naïve NSCLC patients with resected, localized lung tumors. NSCLC patients had a mean age of roughly 66 years, and 120 to 150 were male and about 98 female. Study-level results and caveats: A median of approximately 50 of the top 100 tumor clones turned up in the paired uninvolved adjacent lung, and 25 to 35 of those clones also ranked among the top 100 of that same adjacent lung. Because multi-region tumor sequencing was not done, intratumor heterogeneity could not be ruled out. Because of the exploratory design, TCR variables were selected using unadjusted p-values without false-discovery rate correction. Higher T cell density in blood was associated with longer overall survival, whereas higher clonality in adjacent lung was associated with shorter survival. Uninvolved tumor-adjacent lung showed the highest T cell clonality, higher than tumor, which suggests more focused antigenic responses in the uninvolved tumor-adjacent lung.

The junction carries 13 bases between V and J, which are trimmed by 5 bases and 3 bases respectively. Looking up the germline V gene yields CDR1 SGHNT and CDR2 YENEEA. Including the terminal cysteine and phenylalanine, the CDR3 comprises 14 residues. Solely the CDR3 DNA is kept, with 42 bases framed from the first base. Uninvolved adjacent lung was sampled at least 2 cm away from the tumor margin, and two independent pathologists confirmed that the tissue had no atypia. At diagnosis, peripheral blood, uninvolved tumor-adjacent lung and tumor were collected and stored as a combination of fresh-frozen and FFPE material.

The receptor comes from a male donor at least 60 years old with stage I squamous cell lung carcinoma. Sequencing used normal lung tissue next to the tumor, obtained before any cancer treatment. In this chain, TRBV11-3 is recombined with TRBJ2-5, and TRBD2 may be the D gene, going by 6 matching bases. CDR3 reads: CASSPDTGEETQYF. The sequenced DNA: TGTGCCAGCAGCCCCGACACGGGAGAAGAGACCCAGTACTTC.